The rows below give T cell receptor beta chains drawn from one sample of a study of regulatory T cells in long-lasting Graves disease. TCRdb ran MiXCR on the multiplex PCR reads and lists one entry per CDR3 protein. This sample has around 250,000 distinct CDR3 sequences, with 20% found just once. Sequences were derived from peripheral blood mononuclear cells (PBMCs), sampled at new diagnosis, from a patient treated with antithyroid drugs. The receptors were gathered from a female donor with Graves disease. Both conserved end residues are part of each CDR3. The D gene is left open where the match is weak. Not all rows give a size; the values are once, few, many and, for expanded clones, a class.

j_call clone_size v_call d_call cdr3_nt cdr3_aa
TRBJ2-5 . TRBV11-3 . TGTGCCAGCAGCTTCCGGGACCAAGAGACCCAGTACTTC CASSFRDQETQYF
TRBJ1-1 many TRBV6-5 . TGTGCCAGCAGTTACTCACGGGGGAACACTGAAGCTTTCTTT CASSYSRGNTEAFF
TRBJ1-2 . TRBV6-5 . TGTGCCAGCAGTTACTCGGGGCAGGGGAGGTATGGCTACACCTTC CASSYSGQGRYGYTF
TRBJ2-2 . TRBV27 TRBD1 TGTGCCAGCAGCCCGAGGGACAGGATTAACACCGGGGAGCTGTTTTTT CASSPRDRINTGELFF
TRBJ1-1 many TRBV5-6 . TGTGCCAGCAGCTTGGCGGTGAACACTGAAGCTTTCTTT CASSLAVNTEAFF
TRBJ2-1 many TRBV5-1 . TGCGCCAGCAGCTTGGGGGCAACTAGCTTGGGTGAGCAGTTCTTC CASSLGATSLGEQFF
TRBJ2-1 once TRBV2 . TGTGCCAGCAGTGAAAGGCCAGCCGGGGAGCAGTTCTTC CASSERPAGEQFF
TRBJ1-1 many TRBV5-1 . TGCGCCAGCAGCATTGGCCGGGTGGGGATAAGATCTGAAGCTTTCTTT CASSIGRVGIRSEAFF
TRBJ2-3 few TRBV28 TRBD1 TGTGCCAGCAGAGAGACAGGGGAAGATACGCAGTATTTT CASRETGEDTQYF
TRBJ2-7 many TRBV7-8 . TGTGCCAGCAGCCCAGTCGTCTACGAGCAGTACTTC CASSPVVYEQYF
TRBJ2-5 many TRBV7-3 TRBD1 TGTGCCAGCAGCCCCAGACAGGGGAGTGAGACCCAGTACTTC CASSPRQGSETQYF
TRBJ2-7 many TRBV7-9 . TGTGCCATCGACAGGCCCAACTACGAGCAGTACTTC CAIDRPNYEQYF
TRBJ2-6 many TRBV7-8 . TGTGCCAGCAGCTACGGCAGGGCTGGGGCCAACGTCCTGACTTTC CASSYGRAGANVLTF
TRBJ1-1 . TRBV6-5 . TGTGCCAGCAGTTACTCGAGTCCGGGGGGCACTGAAGCTTTCTTT CASSYSSPGGTEAFF
TRBJ1-3 many TRBV7-2 TRBD1 TGTGCCAGCAGCTCGACGGACAGGGTCTCTGGAAACACCATATATTTT CASSSTDRVSGNTIYF
TRBJ2-3 . TRBV7-3 TRBD2 TGTGCCAGCAGATCAGGACTAGCGGGGAGCACAGATACGCAGTATTTT CASRSGLAGSTDTQYF
TRBJ2-1 . TRBV12-3/TRBV12-4 TRBD1 TGTGCCAGCAGCTCCGGGACAGGGGGCTACAATGAGCAGTTCTTC CASSSGTGGYNEQFF
TRBJ1-2 . TRBV6-1 . TGTGCCAGCGGGGGTAACTATGGCTACACCTTC CASGGNYGYTF
TRBJ2-1 many TRBV3-1 . TGTGCCAGCAGCAAGACGGGGGCCTATGAGCAGTTCTTC CASSKTGAYEQFF
TRBJ2-5 many TRBV6-5 . TGTGCCAGCAGTTACGATCAGGAAGAGACCCAGTACTTC CASSYDQEETQYF
TRBJ2-3 many TRBV14 . TGTGCCAGCAGCCAAGTTACGTGGGGTATCCCTAGCACAGATACGCAGTATTTT CASSQVTWGIPSTDTQYF
TRBJ1-1 many TRBV6-5 . TGTGCCAGCAGTTACGTAGGGTCGAGGAACACTGAAGCTTTCTTT CASSYVGSRNTEAFF
TRBJ2-7 many TRBV2 . TGTGCCAGCATGGGAACAGGATCACTCAACTCCTACGAGCAGTACTTC CASMGTGSLNSYEQYF
TRBJ2-1 many TRBV3-1 . TGTGCCAGCAGCATTCGGGCCGTACAGTTCTTC CASSIRAVQFF
TRBJ2-3 many TRBV11-3 . TGTGCCAGCAGCTTAGGGGCAATTTCAGATACGCAGTATTTT CASSLGAISDTQYF
TRBJ2-7 few TRBV29-1 TRBD2 TGCAGCGGTTGGACTAGCGGTACCTACGAGCAGTACTTC CSGWTSGTYEQYF
TRBJ1-1 many TRBV20-1 TRBD1 TGCAGTGCTGGACAGGGTCGGTACACTGAAGCTTTCTTT CSAGQGRYTEAFF
TRBJ1-2 many TRBV2 . TGTGCCAGCAGGGGGACCCTTAAGCAAGGCTACACCTTC CASRGTLKQGYTF
TRBJ1-3 . TRBV9 . TGTGCCAGCAGCGTAGGGGACGACGGAAACACCATATATTTT CASSVGDDGNTIYF
TRBJ2-3 . TRBV11-3 TRBD2 TGTGCCAGCAGCTTAGCTACTAGCGGGACCACAGATACGCAGTATTTT CASSLATSGTTDTQYF
TRBJ1-5 many TRBV20-1 . TGCAGTGCCACACCCCCCGAAGGCCGACCCCAGCATTTT CSATPPEGRPQHF
TRBJ1-4 many TRBV27 TRBD1 TGTGCCAGCAGACGAAAAAGGTTACAGGGGGTTTCTTTACTGTTTTTT CASRRKRLQGVSLLFF
TRBJ1-1 many TRBV7-2 . TGTGCCAGCAGCTTTGGGCAGCAATACACTGAAGCTTTCTTT CASSFGQQYTEAFF
TRBJ2-1 many TRBV7-3 TRBD2 TGTGCCAGCAGCTATAGCGGGAGTGGGAATGAGCAGTTCTTC CASSYSGSGNEQFF
TRBJ2-3 many TRBV6-2/TRBV6-3 TRBD2 TGTGCCAGCAGTGAAGTGGGGACTAGCGGGGGTGATACGCAGTATTTT CASSEVGTSGGDTQYF
TRBJ2-2 few TRBV30 TRBD1 TGTGCCTGGAGTGTCGACAGGGATACCGGGGAGCTGTTTTTT CAWSVDRDTGELFF
TRBJ2-5 . TRBV6-1 . TGTGCCAGCGCCGGGGAGACCCAGTACTTC CASAGETQYF
TRBJ2-1 many TRBV3-1 . TGTGCCAGCAGCCACCGAGGCGAGGGCTCCTACAATGAGCAGTTCTTC CASSHRGEGSYNEQFF
TRBJ2-2 many TRBV30 . TGTGCCTGGAGTCCTTGGGGGCCCGGGGAGCTGTTTTTT CAWSPWGPGELFF
TRBJ2-3 once TRBV29-1 TRBD2 TGCAGCGTTGAGGGACTAGCGGGAGTGGCTAGTACAGATACGCAGTATTTT CSVEGLAGVASTDTQYF
TRBJ1-1 many TRBV14 . TGTGCCAGCAGCCAAGATCTGGTTTTGAACACTGAAGCTTTCTTT CASSQDLVLNTEAFF
TRBJ2-5 many TRBV12-3/TRBV12-4 TRBD1 TGTGCCAGCAGTTTAGGACGGACAGGGGGCGGCGAGACCCAGTACTTC CASSLGRTGGGETQYF
TRBJ2-5 . TRBV20-1 . TGCAGTGCTAGACCTTACGGTTCTAACCAAGAGACCCAGTACTTC CSARPYGSNQETQYF
TRBJ2-1 . TRBV11-2 TRBD2 TGTGCCAGCAGCCACGGGACTAGCGGGAGCCGCTCCTACAATGAGCAGTTCTTC CASSHGTSGSRSYNEQFF
TRBJ2-5 . TRBV9 TRBD2 TGTGCCAGCAGCGAGTGGACTAGCGGGGGGCCTTACCAAGAGACCCAGTACTTC CASSEWTSGGPYQETQYF
TRBJ2-1 medium-sized TRBV11-2 . TGTGCCAGCAGCCCGTCCGGAGGGAATGAGCAGTTCTTC CASSPSGGNEQFF
TRBJ2-5 few TRBV7-6 . TGTGCCAGCAGCTTCCCCGACAGGCAAGAGACCCAGTACTTC CASSFPDRQETQYF
TRBJ1-2 many TRBV7-2 . TGTGCCAGCAGCCCGTATAACAGCTGGGATGGCTACACCTTC CASSPYNSWDGYTF
TRBJ1-5 many TRBV20-1 . TGCAGTGCTAGAGATCACCGGAAAGAAGTTAGCAATCAGCCCCAGCATTTT CSARDHRKEVSNQPQHF